This T cell receptor beta chain comes out of a study of cytomegalovirus exposure and HLA in healthy donors. Overall study findings and caveats: Per a prior analysis, the majority of TCR beta V segments were productive roughly 90% or roughly 30% of the time. When analyzed later, a missense DCLRE1C variant was found to be linked to TCR beta V- and J-gene trimming. Confirmation was obtained in vitro that a few CMV-associated chains are specific for CMV antigens. According to reports, the classifier identified cytomegalovirus status with high specificity and sensitivity.

The PCR ran on 60 Vbeta and 13 Jbeta primers. The method was immunoSEQ multiplex PCR; TCRdb's version includes in-frame clones alone and lacks a portion of them. Of some 170,000 clones listed, approximately 80% are singletons. Concerning this clone: Its antigen is unidentified.

The CDR3 has 14 residues. V lost 0 bases, J lost 7 bases, and 9 bases lay in between. Germline V gene data show CDR1 as MGHRA and CDR2 as YSYEKL. The rearrangement links TRBV4-1 to TRBJ1-4, with D tentatively TRBD1 (6 bases). The clonotype was recovered from a woman under 30 in good health and CMV-seropositive. The sample taken for sequencing was PBMCs. The CDR3 nucleotides read TGCGCCAGCAGCCAAGACAGGGGCAGTGAAAAACTGTTTTTT. This translates into CASSQDRGSEKLFF.